This T cell receptor beta chain came from a study of T cells in Graves' hyperthyroidism and ophthalmopathy. Notes on the study in general: Most thyroid clonotypes expanded above 0.001 were also detected in blood.

Researchers amplified the TCR beta CDR3 regions from RNA transcripts. With the HTBI primer set, the TCR CDR3 went through a first round of RT-PCR. In TCRdb, the multiplex PCR reads were re-called with MiXCR into one record per CDR3 protein. The sample lists approximately 380,000 distinct CDR3 sequences; 11% to 15% were seen once. The CDR3 loop spans 15 amino acids. Germline V gene lookup returns CDR1 SEHNR and CDR2 FQNEAQ (reference sequence). V was shortened by 2 bases and J by 8 bases, with 15 bases between the two germline ends. This clonotype was counted between two and nine times. Its matching antigen is unknown.

Source material: blood. The chain recombines TRBV7-9 with TRBJ1-4; D is possibly TRBD1 (5 bases). The clonotype was recovered from a man aged 45-60 years with Graves' ophthalmopathy. The CDR3: CASSLLAGSGEKLFF. In DNA form, the CDR3 reads TGTGCCAGCAGCTTATTGGCAGGGTCGGGAGAAAAACTGTTTTTT. The whole variable domain, remainder taken from reference TRBV7-9 and TRBJ1-4, is DTGVSQNPRHKITKRGQNVTFRCDPISEHNRLYWYRQTLGQGPEFLTYFQNEAQLEKSRLLSDRFSAERPKGSFSTLEIQRTEQGDSAMYLCASSLLAGSGEKLFFGSGTQLSVL.